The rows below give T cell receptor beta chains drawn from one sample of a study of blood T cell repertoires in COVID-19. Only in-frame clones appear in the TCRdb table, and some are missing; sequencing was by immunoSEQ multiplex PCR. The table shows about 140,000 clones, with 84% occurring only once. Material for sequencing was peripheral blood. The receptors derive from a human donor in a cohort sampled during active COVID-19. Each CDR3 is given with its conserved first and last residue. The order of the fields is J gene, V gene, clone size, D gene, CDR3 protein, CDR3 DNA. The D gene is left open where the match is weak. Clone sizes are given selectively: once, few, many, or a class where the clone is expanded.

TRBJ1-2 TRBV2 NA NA CASSEALHGGSNYGYTF TGTGCCAGCAGTGAAGCGCTTCACGGGGGGTCGAACTATGGCTACACCTTC
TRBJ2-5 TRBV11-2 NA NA CASSLGGTERETQYF TGTGCCAGCAGCTTAGGGGGTACTGAGCGGGAGACCCAGTACTTC
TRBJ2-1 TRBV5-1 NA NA CASSLAVNSYNEQFF TGCGCCAGCAGCTTGGCAGTGAACTCCTACAATGAGCAGTTCTTC
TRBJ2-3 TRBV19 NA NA CASKAQPSTDTQYF TGTGCCAGTAAGGCACAGCCCAGCACAGATACGCAGTATTTT
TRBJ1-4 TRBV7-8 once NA CASSELGAANEKLFF TGTGCCAGCAGCGAGTTGGGGGCGGCTAATGAAAAACTGTTTTTT
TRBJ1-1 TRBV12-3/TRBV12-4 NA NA CASKIPESEAFF TGTGCCAGCAAAATTCCTGAGTCGGAAGCTTTCTTT
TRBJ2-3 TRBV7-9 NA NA CASSLVFGGSRDTQYF TGTGCCAGCAGCTTAGTTTTTGGCGGGTCCAGGGATACGCAGTATTTT
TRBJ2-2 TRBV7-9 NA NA CASSLEKGPNGELFF TGTGCCAGCAGTCTAGAAAAGGGGCCGAACGGGGAGCTGTTTTTT
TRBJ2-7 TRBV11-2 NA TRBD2 CASSLGGSSYEQYF TGTGCCAGCAGCTTAGGCGGGAGCTCCTACGAGCAGTACTTC
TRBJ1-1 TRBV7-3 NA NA CASSLGPMNTEAFF TGTGCCAGCAGCTTAGGGCCCATGAACACTGAAGCTTTCTTT
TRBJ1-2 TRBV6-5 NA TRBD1 CASSRTETGNGYTF TGTGCCAGCAGTCGAACTGAGACAGGGAATGGCTACACCTTC
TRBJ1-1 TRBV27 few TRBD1 CASSWGQGNTEAFF TGTGCCAGCAGTTGGGGACAGGGGAACACTGAAGCTTTCTTT
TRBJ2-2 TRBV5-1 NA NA CASSLAGMANTGELFF TGCGCCAGCAGCTTGGCAGGGATGGCGAACACCGGGGAGCTGTTTTTT
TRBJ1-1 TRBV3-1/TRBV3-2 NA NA CASSQGPGSGAAFF TGTGCCAGCAGCCAAGGTCCGGGGTCAGGTGCAGCTTTCTTT
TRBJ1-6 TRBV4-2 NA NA CASSQMTETRSPLHF TGTGCCAGCAGCCAAATGACAGAAACACGTTCACCCCTCCACTTT
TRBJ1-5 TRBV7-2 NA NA CASSLEQGTLQPQHF TGTGCCAGCAGCCTAGAACAGGGAACGTTGCAGCCCCAGCATTTT
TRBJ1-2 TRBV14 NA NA CASSPSRDYGYTF TGTGCCAGCAGCCCCAGCCGGGACTATGGCTACACCTTC
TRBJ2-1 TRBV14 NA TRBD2 CASSLDLSGGYNEQFF TGTGCCAGCAGCCTCGACCTCAGCGGGGGCTACAATGAGCAGTTCTTC
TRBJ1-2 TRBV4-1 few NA CASSRLMGGPYGYTF TGCGCCAGCAGCCGACTAATGGGGGGGCCCTATGGCTACACCTTC
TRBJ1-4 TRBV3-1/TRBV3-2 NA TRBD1 CASSQVGQGGNEKLFF TGTGCCAGCAGCCAGGTCGGACAGGGGGGTAATGAAAAACTGTTTTTT
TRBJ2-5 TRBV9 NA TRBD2 CASSHFGGGETQYF TGTGCCAGCAGCCATTTCGGCGGGGGGGAGACCCAGTACTTC
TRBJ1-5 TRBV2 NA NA CASRDAGGPQHF TGTGCCAGCAGGGACGCCGGGGGGCCCCAGCATTTT
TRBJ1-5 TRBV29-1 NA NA CSVEGPGGSNQPQHF TGCAGCGTTGAGGGGCCGGGGGGGAGCAATCAGCCCCAGCATTTT
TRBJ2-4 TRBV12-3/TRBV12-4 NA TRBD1 CASTLQGNIQYF TGTGCCAGCACCCTACAGGGGAACATTCAGTACTTC
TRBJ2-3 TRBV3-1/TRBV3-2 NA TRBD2 CASSQYGTSGGGDTQYF TGTGCCAGCAGCCAATACGGGACTAGCGGGGGCGGAGATACGCAGTATTTT
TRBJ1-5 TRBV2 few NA CASSKEVSQPQHF TGTGCCAGCAGCAAGGAGGTGAGTCAGCCCCAGCATTTT
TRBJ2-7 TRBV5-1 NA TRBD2 CASSFGSGGTYEQYF TGCGCCAGCAGCTTCGGTAGCGGGGGAACCTACGAGCAGTACTTC
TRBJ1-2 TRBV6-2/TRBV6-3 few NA CASSTPVAGVGYTF TGTGCCAGCAGTACCCCGGTAGCAGGGGTCGGCTACACCTTC
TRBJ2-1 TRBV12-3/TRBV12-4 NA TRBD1 CASSRTGDGEQFF TGTGCCAGCAGTAGGACAGGGGATGGTGAGCAGTTCTTC
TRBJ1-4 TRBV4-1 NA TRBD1 CASSHPGQVNEKLFF TGCGCCAGCAGCCACCCCGGACAGGTTAATGAAAAACTGTTTTTT
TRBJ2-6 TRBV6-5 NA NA CASRLSLSGANVLTF TGTGCCAGCAGACTTAGCCTCTCTGGGGCCAACGTCCTGACTTTC
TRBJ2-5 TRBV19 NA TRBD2 CASSSRLAETQYF TGTGCCAGTAGTTCCCGACTAGCGGAGACCCAGTACTTC
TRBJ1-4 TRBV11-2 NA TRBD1 CASSPDRVREKLFF TGTGCCAGCAGCCCCGACAGGGTTCGTGAAAAACTGTTTTTT
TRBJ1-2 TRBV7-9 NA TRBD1 CASSPTGFYGYTF TGTGCCAGCAGCCCGACAGGGTTTTATGGCTACACCTTC
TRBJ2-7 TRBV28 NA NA CASSLQGEVYEQYF TGTGCCAGCAGTCTCCAGGGGGAGGTCTACGAGCAGTACTTC
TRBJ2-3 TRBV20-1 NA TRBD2 CSASGGGAGTDTQYF TGCAGTGCTAGTGGCGGGGGGGCCGGCACAGATACGCAGTATTTT
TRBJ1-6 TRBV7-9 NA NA CASSLGERSSYNSPLHF TGTGCCAGCAGCTTAGGCGAAAGGAGCTCCTATAATTCACCCCTCCACTTT
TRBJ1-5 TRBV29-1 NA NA CSVERSYQPQHF TGCAGCGTTGAAAGGAGTTATCAGCCCCAGCATTTT
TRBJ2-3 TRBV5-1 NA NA CASSPNKRSPSTDTQYF TGCGCCAGCAGCCCCAATAAGCGGAGCCCTAGCACAGATACGCAGTATTTT
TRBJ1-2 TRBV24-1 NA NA CATSDFRYRVGYTF TGTGCCACCAGTGATTTTCGCTACAGGGTTGGCTACACCTTC
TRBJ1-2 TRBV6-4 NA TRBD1 CASRPTETGSYGYTF TGTGCCAGCAGACCCACCGAGACAGGGTCCTATGGCTACACCTTC
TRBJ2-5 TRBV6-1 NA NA CASSENRRQETQYF TGTGCCAGCAGTGAGAACAGGAGACAAGAGACCCAGTACTTC
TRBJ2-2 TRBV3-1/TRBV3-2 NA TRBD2 CASSPIAGDGELFF TGTGCCAGCAGCCCAATAGCGGGGGACGGGGAGCTGTTTTTT
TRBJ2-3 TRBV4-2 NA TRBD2 CASSQVSGGVTSTDTQYF TGTGCCAGCAGCCAAGTGAGCGGGGGAGTGACTAGCACAGATACGCAGTATTTT
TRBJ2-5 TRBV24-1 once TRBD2 CATSDPRTSGGPTWETQYF TGTGCCACCAGTGACCCTAGGACTAGCGGGGGGCCTACTTGGGAGACCCAGTACTTC
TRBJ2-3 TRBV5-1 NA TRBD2 CASSLSWTSVTDTQYF TGCGCCAGCAGCTTATCTTGGACTAGCGTTACAGATACGCAGTATTTT
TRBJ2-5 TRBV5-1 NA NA CASSFGAGQYSYF TGCGCCAGCAGCTTCGGTGCCGGACAGTACAGTTACTTC
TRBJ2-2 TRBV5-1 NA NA CASRPSGTQNTGELFF TGCGCCAGCAGACCCTCCGGGACACAGAACACCGGGGAGCTGTTTTTT
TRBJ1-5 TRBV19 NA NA CASSIQGSYSQPQHF TGTGCCAGTAGTATCCAGGGGTCTTATAGTCAGCCCCAGCATTTT
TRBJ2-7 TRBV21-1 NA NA CASSKPWDSAYEQYF TGTGCCAGCAGCAAACCGTGGGACAGCGCCTACGAGCAGTACTTC
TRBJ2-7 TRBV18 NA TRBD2 CASSIGLAGGEQYF TGTGCCAGCTCAATAGGACTAGCGGGGGGCGAGCAGTACTTC
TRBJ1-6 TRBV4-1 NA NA CASSQVRNSPLHF TGCGCCAGCAGCCAGGTCAGGAATTCACCCCTCCACTTT
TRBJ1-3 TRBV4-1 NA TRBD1 CASSQILQGAFTADTIYF TGCGCCAGCAGCCAAATATTACAGGGGGCCTTTACAGCGGACACCATATATTTT
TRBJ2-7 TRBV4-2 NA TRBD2 CASSQDALAGPLYEQYF TGTGCCAGCAGCCAAGATGCCCTAGCGGGGCCCTTATACGAGCAGTACTTC